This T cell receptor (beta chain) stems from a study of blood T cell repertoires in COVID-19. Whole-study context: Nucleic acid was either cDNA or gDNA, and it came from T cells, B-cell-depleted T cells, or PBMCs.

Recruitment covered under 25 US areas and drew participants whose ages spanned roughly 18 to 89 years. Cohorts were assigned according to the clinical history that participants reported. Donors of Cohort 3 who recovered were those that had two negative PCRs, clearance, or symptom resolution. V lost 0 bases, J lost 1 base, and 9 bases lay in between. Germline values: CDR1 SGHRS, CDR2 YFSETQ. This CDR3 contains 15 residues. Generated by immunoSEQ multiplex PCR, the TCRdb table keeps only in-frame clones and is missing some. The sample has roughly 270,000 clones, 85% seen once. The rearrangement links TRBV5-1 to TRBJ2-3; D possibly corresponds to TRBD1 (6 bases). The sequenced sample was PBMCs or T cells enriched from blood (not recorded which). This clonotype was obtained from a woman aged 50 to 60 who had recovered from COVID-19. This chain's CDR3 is CASSLVSGGTDTQYF. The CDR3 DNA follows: TGCGCCAGCAGCTTGGTCTCAGGGGGCACAGATACGCAGTATTTT. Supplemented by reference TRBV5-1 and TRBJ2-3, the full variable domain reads KAGVTQTPRYLIKTRGQQVTLSCSPISGHRSVSWYQQTPGQGLQFLFEYFSETQRNKGNFPGRFSGRQFSNSRSEMNVSTLELGDSALYLCASSLVSGGTDTQYFGPGTRLTVL.